There are a few counts of the clone carrying this T cell receptor (beta chain). The antigen remains unidentified. This sample is drawn from a study of Ad26.COV2.S vaccination and SARS-CoV-2 variants. The overall study: Administration of Ad26.COV2.S was intramuscular, either once or twice 56 days apart. Study-level results: Possible underestimation of total T cell responses by the TCR breadth and depth analyses was noted.

Treatment defined: about 20 received Ad26.COV2.S at low or high dose, single or two shots; roughly five received placebo; per-sample allocation not given. Samples were taken on day 63 after the first vaccine or placebo injection. Method: immunoSEQ multiplex PCR; TCRdb's copy keeps in-frame clones and lacks some. Among some 640,000 clones listed, more than 80% were seen once. The germline V and J ends were trimmed by 3 bases and 7 bases, with 13 bases remaining between them. Germline values: CDR1 LGHNT, CDR2 FRNRAP. This CDR3 has 14 residues. V and J are TRBV12-5 and TRBJ1-5; D is undetermined. This clonotype was sampled from a person aged 18-60 years who received the Ad26.COV2.S COVID-19 vaccine or a placebo. Sequencing used peripheral blood, obtained in a trial of Ad26.COV2.S vaccine versus placebo. The chain's CDR3 is CASGLGMVSQPQHF. CDR3 DNA: TGTGCTAGTGGTTTAGGTATGGTTAGCCAGCCCCAGCATTTT.